This T cell receptor (beta chain) was obtained from a study of T cell repertoires in cytomegalovirus infection (dated by TCRdb to between 2018 and 2020). As for the study more broadly: Donor HLA type was relevant to the analysis, as public TCR beta signatures indicated carriage of CMV infection together with the matching HLA type.

The CDR3 sequence holds 15 residues, the cysteine and phenylalanine included. This entry keeps only the CDR3 DNA: 45 bases, framed from base 1. CDR1 and CDR2 (SQVTM, ANQGSEA) derive from the germline V gene. Unmatched junction bases come to 4, with V trimmed by 1 base and J by 8 bases. The instrument given in TCRdb is Illumina HiSeq 1500. TCRdb trimmed the raw reads at Q25, called clones with MiXCR and kept productive beta chains. Identical CDR3 proteins give one entry, which carries the most common genes and DNA. Recorded for this sample are about 360,000 distinct CDR3 sequences; 15% to 20% of them occurred a single time. Approximately 10% of the sample rests with the top ten. Overall results and qualifications from the work: In both this cohort and an independent cohort of over 350 donors, the cumulative frequency of public TCR beta family members distinguished carriers of CMV infection plus the relevant HLA type. The ex vivo response was dominated by HLA-C-restricted CMV-specific TCR beta clonotypes, which also provided the single most frequent clonotype in two of eight donors.

As regards this clonotype: Its specific antigen is unknown. No base quality values were provided; no much bigger clone lies one nucleotide off.

This receptor was obtained from a human donor in good health (CMV status not recorded). Some clones in this sample may be carry-over from other donors' samples. The rearranged chain carries TRBV29-1 and TRBJ2-1, and 14 bases in between align with TRBD2. The material sequenced was PBMCs. For the CDR3, the sequence is CSVEGGLAGDDEQFF. In nucleotides, the sequence is TGCAGCGTTGAAGGGGGACTAGCGGGAGACGATGAGCAGTTCTTC.